Listed here is a single TCR beta chain. Antigen specificity is unknown. Trimming cost V 7 bases and J 6 bases; bases outside gene matches: 5. The CDR3 is 12 residues long. Germline V gene sequence: CDR1 SQVTM, CDR2 ANQGSEA. These data come from a study of T cells after yellow fever vaccination. Study overall: The fractions with low cell numbers were processed using SMART-Seq v4 Ultra Low Input. Study-level results: There was a small share of clonotypes that showed up in both the CD4 and CD8 compartments. Weaker in magnitude, the secondary response showed a faster peak on day 5 versus 15.

Making TCR cDNA involved 5'RACE template switching, which added UMIs and a universal primer site. TCRdb redid the calling of the 5' RACE reads with MiXCR, one entry per CDR3 protein. The data hold about 350,000 distinct CDR3 sequences, with about 4% observed a single time. The input for sequencing was PBMCs, taken 5 days after the yellow fever booster vaccination. The sequence was obtained from a man between 18 and 35 years old who received the YFV17D yellow fever vaccine. V and J are TRBV29-1 and TRBJ1-1, with 10 bases lining up with TRBD1. CDR3 in DNA: TGCAGCGCTTCGGACAGGGGGGCTGAAGCTTTCTTT. Amino acid sequence: CSASDRGAEAFF.